Given below is one T cell receptor (beta chain) in context. A read error may be the cause here, since a much bigger clone is one base away. The sample belongs to a study of blood T cells in healthy people across ages. A second PCR of about 7 to 12 cycles used a sample-barcoded 5' primer and a J-beta primer mix. TCRdb recomputed calls from the 5' RACE reads with MiXCR, one row per CDR3 protein. Of over 500,000 distinct CDR3 sequences in the sample, around 52% were seen once. Germline assignment: CDR1 ENHRY and CDR2 SYGVKD. The CDR3 totals 14 residues. The sequenced sample consisted of blood. The chain uses TRBV10-3 and TRBJ2-5; 9 bases fit TRBD1. The TCR originated in a woman of 80 years or more in good health. CDR3 sequence: CAIRGQGSQETRYF. CDR3 DNA: TGTGCCATCAGGGGACAGGGATCGCAAGAGACCCGGTACTTC.